This is a list of T cell receptor beta chains from one sample in a study of T cells in Graves' hyperthyroidism and ophthalmopathy. TCRdb redid the calling of the multiplex PCR reads with MiXCR, one entry per CDR3 protein. Of roughly 740,000 distinct CDR3 sequences in the sample, around 15% were seen once. The sequenced sample was blood. The receptors shown here come from a man between 18 and 29 years old with Graves' hyperthyroidism. Both conserved end residues are trimmed from each CDR3. Each record gives: D gene, V gene, J gene, CDR3 protein. The D gene is left open where the match is weak.

TRBD1	TRBV27	TRBJ1-1	ASSPLGQINTEAF
TRBD2	TRBV11-2	TRBJ2-7	ASSPTSADEQY
TRBD1	TRBV6-2/TRBV6-3	TRBJ1-5	ASTENRGSNQPQH
TRBD2	TRBV4-2	TRBJ2-1	ASSQDLGLAGGNEQF
TRBD2	TRBV3-1	TRBJ2-1	ASMKGSGRNEQF
.	TRBV6-1	TRBJ2-2	ASSEGQKTGELF
TRBD1	TRBV7-9	TRBJ2-7	ASSSAGTGVVEQY
TRBD2	TRBV20-1	TRBJ2-3	SARGAGGPTDTQY
.	TRBV28	TRBJ1-1	ASSTNREIPTEAF
.	TRBV6-1	TRBJ2-7	ASIGSGGYEQY
.	TRBV7-6	TRBJ2-1	ASSSRGREQF
.	TRBV27	TRBJ1-6	ASSLWPGTLSPLH
TRBD1	TRBV24-1	TRBJ2-3	ATSDPRDRERSTDTQY
.	TRBV18	TRBJ2-3	ASSFPGVGTDTQY
TRBD1	TRBV7-2	TRBJ1-6	ASSFAGGSGSPLH
TRBD1	TRBV11-2	TRBJ1-1	ASSLRPQGEGTEAF
.	TRBV6-5	TRBJ2-7	ASSYSGVGEQY
.	TRBV18	TRBJ1-2	ASSPIDGLGYGYT
.	TRBV7-9	TRBJ2-2	VAWYGGELF
.	TRBV19	TRBJ2-7	ASADTPKVEQY
.	TRBV11-2	TRBJ1-6	ASSSRQGQNSPLH
.	TRBV12-3/TRBV12-4	TRBJ2-1	ASSLAADYNEQF
.	TRBV12-3/TRBV12-4	TRBJ2-2	ASSPPVSGELF
.	TRBV2	TRBJ1-2	ASSAPGGYYGYT
.	TRBV28	TRBJ2-1	ASSSAALSYNEQF
TRBD2	TRBV12-3/TRBV12-4	TRBJ2-7	ASSKKTGLAGAYEQY
TRBD2	TRBV28	TRBJ2-4	ASSSGTSLVLPY
.	TRBV7-9	TRBJ2-5	ASKTEETQY
.	TRBV7-9	TRBJ2-7	ASSPVGFGPYEQY
.	TRBV24-1	TRBJ2-3	ATSDYSTDTQY
TRBD2	TRBV19	TRBJ2-7	ASGTSGRGHEQY
.	TRBV4-1	TRBJ1-5	ASSQVHFSNQPQH
.	TRBV10-3	TRBJ1-1	AISEGMNTEAF
.	TRBV9	TRBJ1-5	ASSVGAGGTNQPQH
TRBD2	TRBV28	TRBJ2-7	ASSPSGSHAYEQY
.	TRBV6-2/TRBV6-3	TRBJ2-4	ASSYSPSLAKNIQY
TRBD1	TRBV4-3	TRBJ2-3	ASSIPGTGNTQY